The sequence of this T cell receptor beta chain was determined in a study of T-cell memory formation after mild COVID-19. Study overall: TCR clusters were mostly confined to one donor each.

There are 16 residues in the CDR3. The V end lost 0 bases, the J end lost 0 bases, and 11 bases lay between the germline ends. Looked up from germline, CDR1 is SGDLS and CDR2 is YYNGEE. TCRdb reanalysed the 5' RACE reads using MiXCR and keeps one entry per CDR3 protein. Of about 210,000 distinct CDR3 sequences in the sample, approximately 30% were seen once. Study-level results: Clones that contracted from day 15 to 85 had balanced CD4/CD8; later expanders were CD4+ biased. The CD4+ clones that contracted clustered mainly within CM and EM, and the CD8+ clones concentrated in EMRA. Second-wave clones with a day 37 peak had unconfirmed SARS-CoV-2 specificity.

Note on this clonotype: The antigen remains unidentified.

This receptor was obtained from an adult woman who had mild COVID-19 (a few samples of this study predate the infection). Cell type and time point are not known. Sequenced input: PBMCs or a T cell subset sorted from them (not recorded which). The chain is built from TRBV9 and TRBJ2-3; no definite D call. The CDR3: CASSVAEAGSTDTQYF. The CDR3 DNA is TGTGCCAGCAGCGTAGCTGAGGCAGGTAGCACAGATACGCAGTATTTT.